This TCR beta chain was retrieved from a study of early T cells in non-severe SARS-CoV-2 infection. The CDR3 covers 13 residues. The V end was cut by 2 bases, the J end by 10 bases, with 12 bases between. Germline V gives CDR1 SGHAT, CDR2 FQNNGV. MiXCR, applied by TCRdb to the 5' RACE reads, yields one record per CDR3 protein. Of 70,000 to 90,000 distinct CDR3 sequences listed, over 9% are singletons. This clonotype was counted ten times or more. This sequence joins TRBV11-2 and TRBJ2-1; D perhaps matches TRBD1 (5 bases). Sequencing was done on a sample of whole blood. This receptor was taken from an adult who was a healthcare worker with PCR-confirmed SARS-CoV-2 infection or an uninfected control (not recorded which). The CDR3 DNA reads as TGTGCCAGCAGCTTAATCAGGGTTGGGGAGCAGTTCTTC. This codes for CASSLIRVGEQFF.